The clone carrying this T cell receptor beta chain appeared many times. Its antigen is still unknown. TCRdb called the reads again in MiXCR, with one record for every CDR3 protein. The data contain just under 300,000 distinct CDR3 sequences, around 9.1% of them singletons. The sample comes from a study of T cell repertoires in cytomegalovirus infection. About the research overall: Public TCR beta signatures marked donors with CMV infection and the matching HLA. Study results and caveats: Pooled public TCR beta family frequency picked out CMV carriers with the relevant HLA.

Trimming left V 6 bases short and J 4 bases short, with 12 bases between. The V gene's germline CDR1 is MDHEN and CDR2 SYDVKM. The CDR3 has 13 amino acids. The sequence came from a human donor in good health (CMV status not recorded). Some clones in this sample may be carry-over from other donors' samples. Sequencing input: PBMCs. The rearrangement uses TRBV28 and TRBJ2-5; D is possibly TRBD1 (5 bases). The CDR3 coding sequence is TGTGCCAGCAGGACAGAGTCCGGAGAGACCCAGTACTTC. Its protein product is CASRTESGETQYF.